What follows is one TCR beta chain and its context. What it binds is not known. V was cut by 1 base and J by 7 bases, with 14 bases left in between. Germline V CDR1 and CDR2: WNHNN, SYGVQD (reference sequence). There are 15 residues in the CDR3. The data derive from a study of post-analysis software for immune sequencing data. Study information: As for disease course, relapsing-remitting, secondary progressive and progressive-relapsing multiple sclerosis were all included.

Study findings and constraints: Controls had significantly higher normalized Chao1 diversity than multiple sclerosis patients. F-measure co-clustering was strong for batch-matched samples. TRBV segments more frequent in patients than in controls numbered several and included TRBV5-6, TRBV5-1 and TRBV20-1.

cDNA libraries of TCR beta carried unique molecular identifiers. The authors obtained 400,000 to 600,000 cDNA molecules from roughly 1 to 10 million T cells. TCRdb analysed the PCR reads with MiXCR anew, one entry per CDR3 protein. The table lists around 700,000 distinct CDR3 sequences, roughly three fifths of them singletons, with roughly 12% in the top ten. Sample: blood. The sequence was collected from a girl aged 2-10 years with multiple sclerosis. V gene TRBV10-1 combines with J gene TRBJ2-1; possibly TRBD2 for D (6 bases). This chain's CDR3 is CASSEFGGELNEQFF. CDR3 in DNA: TGCGCCAGCAGTGAGTTTGGCGGGGAGTTGAATGAGCAGTTCTTC.